This record looks at one T cell receptor (beta chain) sequence and its context. Its matching antigen is unknown. Measured with immunoSEQ multiplex PCR; TCRdb has only the in-frame clones, and not every one. This sample carries around 2,000,000 clones, 85% to 95% of them seen once, and the ten largest clones take about 1.1%. Naive CD8 isolation took CD45RO-negative cells positively selected for CCR7 and excluded terminally differentiated effector memory CD45RA+ cells. These data come from a study of shared clonotypes between healthy human individuals. Study-wide context: Donors were a couple of women and a few men aged 18 to 49. CD4 naive and memory got three plates each, CD8 naive two, CD8 memory one. Notes on the study in general: Only blood samples were collected, and tissue repertoires likely differ. Clonotypes not shared had lower generation probabilities than those common to all four donors.

The CDR3 runs to 15 residues. Trimming took 4 bases from V and 2 from J; bases not matched to a gene: 4. The V gene's germline CDR1 is MGHRA and CDR2 YSYEKL. Sequenced input: naive CD8+ T cells sorted from blood. The chain combines TRBV4-1 with TRBJ2-7; TRBD2 matches at 11 bases. This receptor was obtained from a man between 18 and 35 years old in good health. CDR3 sequence (DNA): TGCGCCAGCAGCCTCGGGACTAGCGGAACCTACGAGCAGTACTTC. Translated: CASSLGTSGTYEQYF.